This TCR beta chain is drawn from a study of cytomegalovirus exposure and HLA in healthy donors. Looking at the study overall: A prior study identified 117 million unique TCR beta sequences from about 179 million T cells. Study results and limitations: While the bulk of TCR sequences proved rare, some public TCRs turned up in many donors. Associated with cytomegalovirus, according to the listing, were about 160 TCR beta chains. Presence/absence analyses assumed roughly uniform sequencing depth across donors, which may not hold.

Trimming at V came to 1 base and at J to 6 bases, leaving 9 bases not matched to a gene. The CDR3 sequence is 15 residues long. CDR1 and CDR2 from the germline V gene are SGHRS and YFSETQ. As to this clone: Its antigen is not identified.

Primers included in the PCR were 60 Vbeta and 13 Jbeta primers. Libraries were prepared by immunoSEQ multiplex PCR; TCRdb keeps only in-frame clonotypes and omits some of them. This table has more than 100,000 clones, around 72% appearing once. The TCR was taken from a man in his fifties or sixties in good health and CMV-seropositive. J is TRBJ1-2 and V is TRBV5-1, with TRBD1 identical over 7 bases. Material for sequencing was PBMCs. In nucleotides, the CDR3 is TGCGCCAGCAGCTTGTGGGGCGACAGGGACCATGGCTACACCTTC. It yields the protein CASSLWGDRDHGYTF.